Listed below are T cell receptor beta chains from one sample, sequenced in a study of CD8 T cells in Susac syndrome. TCRdb recomputed calls from the immunoSEQ multiplex PCR reads with MiXCR, one row per CDR3 protein. The table has hundreds of thousands of distinct CDR3 sequences, approximately 95% seen once. Sequenced: CD4+ T cells from PBMCs. The source of these receptors is a human donor with multiple sclerosis. Each CDR3 is given with its conserved first and last residue. For some rows the clone size is stated as once, few or many, or as a class when expanded; others skip it.

J | V | size | CDR3
TRBJ2-4 | TRBV20-1 | - | CSAAPTLDAKNIQYF
TRBJ2-5 | TRBV7-6 | few | CASSSRGAATQYF
TRBJ1-1 | TRBV20-1 | - | CSARDRATTEAFF
TRBJ2-7 | TRBV7-8 | once | CASSPAGNEQYF
TRBJ2-1 | TRBV20-1 | - | CSARGPQRGRDEQFF
TRBJ1-1 | TRBV30 | - | CAWSAGLEYTEAFF
TRBJ2-3 | TRBV29-1 | - | CSVGRGPGDTQYF
TRBJ1-6 | TRBV5-1 | - | CASSLQGGNNSPLHF
TRBJ1-5 | TRBV30 | - | CAWSLFRGNQPQHF
TRBJ2-5 | TRBV7-9 | - | CASSSTETGGATQYF
TRBJ1-4 | TRBV9 | - | CASSYVGGANGELFF
TRBJ1-5 | TRBV20-1 | - | CSARDWRVANQPQHF
TRBJ2-3 | TRBV5-1 | - | CASSLGGGDSDTQYF
TRBJ2-5 | TRBV3-1 | - | CASSLRGQTQETQYF
TRBJ1-2 | TRBV12-3/TRBV12-4 | - | CASSPRAGLYGYTF
TRBJ1-6 | TRBV12-3/TRBV12-4 | - | CASSGPGGAAYNSPLHF
TRBJ1-2 | TRBV20-1 | - | CSADSFEKNYGYTF
TRBJ2-5 | TRBV20-1 | - | CSGLLVLGETQYF
TRBJ2-7 | TRBV7-3 | - | CASSPMAGTSNEQYF